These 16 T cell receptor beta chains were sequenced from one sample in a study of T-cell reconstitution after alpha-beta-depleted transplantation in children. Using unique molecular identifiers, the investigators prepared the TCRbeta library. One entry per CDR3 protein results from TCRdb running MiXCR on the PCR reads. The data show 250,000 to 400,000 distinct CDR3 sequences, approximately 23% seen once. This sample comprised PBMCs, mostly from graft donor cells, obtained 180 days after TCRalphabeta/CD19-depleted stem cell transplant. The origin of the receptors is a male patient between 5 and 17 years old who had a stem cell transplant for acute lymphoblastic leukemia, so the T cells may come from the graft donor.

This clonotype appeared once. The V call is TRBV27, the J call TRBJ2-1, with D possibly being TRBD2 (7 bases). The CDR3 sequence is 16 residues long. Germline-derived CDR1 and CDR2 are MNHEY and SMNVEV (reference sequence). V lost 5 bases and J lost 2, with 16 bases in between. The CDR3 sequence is CASSPGEGGPYNEQFF. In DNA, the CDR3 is TGTGCCAGCAGTCCGGGTGAGGGGGGGCCCTACAATGAGCAGTTCTTC.

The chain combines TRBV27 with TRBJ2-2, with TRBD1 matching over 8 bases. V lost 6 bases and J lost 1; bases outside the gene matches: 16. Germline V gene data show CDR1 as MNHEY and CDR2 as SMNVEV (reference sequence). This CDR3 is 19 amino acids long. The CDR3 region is CASSSLGFSGTGNTGELFF. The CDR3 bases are TGTGCCAGCAGCAGTTTAGGTTTCTCCGGGACAGGGAACACCGGGGAGCTGTTTTTT.

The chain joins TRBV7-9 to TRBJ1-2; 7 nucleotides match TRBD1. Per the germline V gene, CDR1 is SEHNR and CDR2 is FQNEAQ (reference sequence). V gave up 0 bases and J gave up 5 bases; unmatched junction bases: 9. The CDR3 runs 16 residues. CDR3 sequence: CASSLAFTGTDYGYTF. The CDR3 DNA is TGTGCCAGCAGCTTAGCGTTCACTGGGACAGATTATGGCTACACCTTC.

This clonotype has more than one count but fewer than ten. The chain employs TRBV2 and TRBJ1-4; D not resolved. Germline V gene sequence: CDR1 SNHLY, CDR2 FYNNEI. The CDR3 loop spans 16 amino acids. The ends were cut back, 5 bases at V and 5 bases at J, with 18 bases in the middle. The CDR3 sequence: CASSQSFVSRNEKLFF. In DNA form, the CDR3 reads TGTGCCAGCAGTCAGTCCTTCGTTTCCAGAAATGAAAAACTGTTTTTT.

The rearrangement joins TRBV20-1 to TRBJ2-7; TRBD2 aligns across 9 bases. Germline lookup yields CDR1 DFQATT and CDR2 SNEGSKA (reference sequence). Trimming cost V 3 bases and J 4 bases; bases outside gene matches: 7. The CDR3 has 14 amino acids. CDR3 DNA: TGCAGTGCTAGTCCGGGGACTAGCTGGTACGAGCAGTACTTC. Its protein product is CSASPGTSWYEQYF.

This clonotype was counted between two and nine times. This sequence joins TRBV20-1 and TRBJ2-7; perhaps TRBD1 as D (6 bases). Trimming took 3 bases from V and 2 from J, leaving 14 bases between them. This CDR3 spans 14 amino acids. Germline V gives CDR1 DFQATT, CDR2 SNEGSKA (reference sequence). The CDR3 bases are TGCAGTGCTAGCCGGACAGTCCTACCCTACGAGCAGTACTTC. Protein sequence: CSASRTVLPYEQYF.

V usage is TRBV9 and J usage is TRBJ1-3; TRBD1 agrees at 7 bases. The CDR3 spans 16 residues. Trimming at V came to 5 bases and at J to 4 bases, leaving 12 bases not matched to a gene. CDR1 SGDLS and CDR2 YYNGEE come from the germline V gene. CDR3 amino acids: CASSRDFGQAGNTIYF. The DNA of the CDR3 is TGTGCCAGCAGTCGAGACTTCGGACAGGCAGGAAACACCATATATTTT.

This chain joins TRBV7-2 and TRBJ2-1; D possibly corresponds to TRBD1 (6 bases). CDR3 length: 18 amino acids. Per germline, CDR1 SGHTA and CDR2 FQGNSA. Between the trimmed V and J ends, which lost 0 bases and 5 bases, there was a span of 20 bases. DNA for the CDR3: TGTGCCAGCAGCTTAGCGGGACATAGCAGGGTTGTACACAATGAGCAGTTCTTC. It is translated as CASSLAGHSRVVHNEQFF.

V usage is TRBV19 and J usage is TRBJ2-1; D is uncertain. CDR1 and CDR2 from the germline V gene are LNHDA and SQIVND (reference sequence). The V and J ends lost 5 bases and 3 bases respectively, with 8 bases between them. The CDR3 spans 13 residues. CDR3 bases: TGTGCCAGTAGTCCCCTAAACTACAATGAGCAGTTCTTC. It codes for CASSPLNYNEQFF.

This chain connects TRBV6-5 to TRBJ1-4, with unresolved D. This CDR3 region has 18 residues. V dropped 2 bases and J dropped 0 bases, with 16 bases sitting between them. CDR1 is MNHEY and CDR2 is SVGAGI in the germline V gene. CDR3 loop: CASSYPDPFLATNEKLFF. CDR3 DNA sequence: TGTGCCAGCAGTTACCCCGACCCCTTTCTCGCAACTAATGAAAAACTGTTTTTT.

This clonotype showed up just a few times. CDR3: CASSQSLLAVNEQFF. The CDR3 DNA follows: TGTGCCAGCAGCCAATCTCTCCTAGCGGTCAATGAGCAGTTCTTC. This rearrangement joins TRBV3-1 to TRBJ2-1; TRBD2 matches at 7 bases. The germline V gene has CDR1 LGHDT and CDR2 YNNKEL (reference sequence). This CDR3 region has 15 residues. V dropped 2 bases and J dropped 6; count of bases not matched to a gene: 7.

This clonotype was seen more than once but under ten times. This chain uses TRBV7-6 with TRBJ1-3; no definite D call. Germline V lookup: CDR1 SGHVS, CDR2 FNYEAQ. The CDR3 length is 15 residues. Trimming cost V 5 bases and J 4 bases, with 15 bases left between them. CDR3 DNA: TGTGCCAGCAGCCTAAATTCCCATCTGGGAAACACCATATATTTT. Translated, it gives CASSLNSHLGNTIYF.

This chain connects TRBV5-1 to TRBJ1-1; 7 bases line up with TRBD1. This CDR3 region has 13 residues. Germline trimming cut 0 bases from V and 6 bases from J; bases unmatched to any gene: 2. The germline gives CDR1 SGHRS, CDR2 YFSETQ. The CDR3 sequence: CASSLVGGSEAFF. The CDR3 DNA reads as TGCGCCAGCAGCTTGGTAGGGGGCTCTGAAGCTTTCTTT.

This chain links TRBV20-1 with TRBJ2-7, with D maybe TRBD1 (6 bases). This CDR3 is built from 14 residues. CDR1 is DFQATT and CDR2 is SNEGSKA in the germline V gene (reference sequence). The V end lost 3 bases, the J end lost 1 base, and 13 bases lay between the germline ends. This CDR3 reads CSARADRPSYEQYF. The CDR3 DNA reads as TGCAGTGCTAGGGCTGACAGGCCGTCCTACGAGCAGTACTTC.

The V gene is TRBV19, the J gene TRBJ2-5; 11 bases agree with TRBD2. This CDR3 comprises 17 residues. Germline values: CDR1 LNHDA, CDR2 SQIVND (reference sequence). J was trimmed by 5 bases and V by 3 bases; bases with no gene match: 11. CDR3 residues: CASSIATLAGGDETQYF. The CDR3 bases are TGTGCCAGTAGTATCGCGACCTTAGCGGGAGGGGACGAGACCCAGTACTTC.

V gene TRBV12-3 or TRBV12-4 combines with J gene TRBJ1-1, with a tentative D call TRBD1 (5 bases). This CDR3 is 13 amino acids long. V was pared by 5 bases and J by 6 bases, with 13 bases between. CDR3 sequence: CASSVGAGAEAFF. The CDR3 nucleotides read TGTGCCAGCAGTGTCGGCGCGGGGGCTGAAGCTTTCTTT.